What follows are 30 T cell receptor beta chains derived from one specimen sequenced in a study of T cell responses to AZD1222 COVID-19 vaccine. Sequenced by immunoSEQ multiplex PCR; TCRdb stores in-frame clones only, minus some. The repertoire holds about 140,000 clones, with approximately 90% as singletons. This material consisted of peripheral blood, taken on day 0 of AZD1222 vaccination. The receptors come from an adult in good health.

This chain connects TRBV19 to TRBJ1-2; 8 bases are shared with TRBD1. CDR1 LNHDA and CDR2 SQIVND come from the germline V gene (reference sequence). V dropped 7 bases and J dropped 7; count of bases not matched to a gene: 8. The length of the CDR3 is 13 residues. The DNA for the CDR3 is TGTGCCAGTAATCACCAGGGGGCCTCTGGCTACACCTTC. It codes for CASNHQGASGYTF.

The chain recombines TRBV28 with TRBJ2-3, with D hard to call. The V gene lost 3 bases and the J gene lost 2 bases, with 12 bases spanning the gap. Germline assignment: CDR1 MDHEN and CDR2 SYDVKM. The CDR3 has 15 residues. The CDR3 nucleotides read TGTGCCAGCAGTTTGGGCGTGGGTTCCACAGATACGCAGTATTTT. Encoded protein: CASSLGVGSTDTQYF.

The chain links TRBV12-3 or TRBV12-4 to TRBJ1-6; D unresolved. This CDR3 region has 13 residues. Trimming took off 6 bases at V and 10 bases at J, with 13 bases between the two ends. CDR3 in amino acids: CASSPEVRSPLHF. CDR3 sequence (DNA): TGTGCCAGCAGCCCCGAGGTCAGATCACCCCTCCACTTT.

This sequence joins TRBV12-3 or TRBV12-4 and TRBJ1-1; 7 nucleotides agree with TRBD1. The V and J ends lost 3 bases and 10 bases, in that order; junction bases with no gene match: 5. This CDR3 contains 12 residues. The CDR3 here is CASSLQGGIAFF. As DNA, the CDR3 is TGTGCCAGCAGTTTGCAGGGGGGTATAGCTTTCTTT.

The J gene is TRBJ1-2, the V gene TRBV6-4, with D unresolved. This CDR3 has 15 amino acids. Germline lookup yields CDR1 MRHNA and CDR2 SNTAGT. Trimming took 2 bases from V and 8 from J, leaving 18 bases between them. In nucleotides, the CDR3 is TGTGCCAGCAGTGACGATGAAAGCCCCTCGGGAGGCTACACCTTC. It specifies CASSDDESPSGGYTF.

This CDR3 is CASKHAGHLNTEAFF. In DNA, the CDR3 is TGTGCCAGCAAACATGCGGGACACTTGAACACTGAAGCTTTCTTT. The V gene is TRBV6-9, the J gene TRBJ1-1; TRBD1 is a possible D gene (6 bases). Looked up from germline, CDR1 is MNHGY and CDR2 is SVAAGI. Trimming stripped 7 bases from V and 0 bases from J, with 15 bases between. The CDR3 loop spans 15 amino acids.

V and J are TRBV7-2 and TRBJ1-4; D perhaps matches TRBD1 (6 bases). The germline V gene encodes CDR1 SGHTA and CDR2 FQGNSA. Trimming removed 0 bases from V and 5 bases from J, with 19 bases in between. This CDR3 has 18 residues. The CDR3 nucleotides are TGTGCCAGCAGCTTAGCGGGGGCAGGGATTAGGGCAAATGAAAAACTGTTTTTT. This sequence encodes CASSLAGAGIRANEKLFF.

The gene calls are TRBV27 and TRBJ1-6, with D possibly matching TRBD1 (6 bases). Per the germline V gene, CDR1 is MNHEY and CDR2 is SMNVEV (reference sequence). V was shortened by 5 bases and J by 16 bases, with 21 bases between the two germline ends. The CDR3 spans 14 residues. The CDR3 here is CASSVTPGTTKLHF. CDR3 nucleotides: TGTGCCAGCAGTGTCACTCCCGGGACAACGAAACTCCACTTT.

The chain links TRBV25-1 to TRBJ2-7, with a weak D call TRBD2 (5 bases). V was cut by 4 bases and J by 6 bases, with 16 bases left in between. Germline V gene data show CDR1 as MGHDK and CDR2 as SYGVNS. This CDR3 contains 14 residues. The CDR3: CASSGGLIRGEQYF. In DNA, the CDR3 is TGTGCCAGCAGTGGAGGGCTAATTCGGGGCGAGCAGTACTTC.

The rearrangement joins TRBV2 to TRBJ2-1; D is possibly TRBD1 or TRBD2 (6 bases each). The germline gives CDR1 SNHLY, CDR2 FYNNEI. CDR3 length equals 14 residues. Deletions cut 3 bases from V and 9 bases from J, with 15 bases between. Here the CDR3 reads CASSEVRGQGEQFF. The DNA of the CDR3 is TGTGCCAGCAGTGAGGTTCGGGGGCAGGGTGAGCAGTTCTTC.

The CDR3 loop reads CASSLANGAYEQYF. CDR3 nucleotides: TGTGCCAGCAGCTTGGCTAACGGGGCCTACGAGCAGTACTTC. V is TRBV5-4 and J is TRBJ2-7; possible D gene TRBD2, 5 bases. The ends were cut back, 0 bases at V and 2 bases at J, with 9 bases in the middle. The CDR3 loop spans 14 amino acids. CDR1 and CDR2 from the germline V gene are SGHNT and YYREEE (reference sequence).

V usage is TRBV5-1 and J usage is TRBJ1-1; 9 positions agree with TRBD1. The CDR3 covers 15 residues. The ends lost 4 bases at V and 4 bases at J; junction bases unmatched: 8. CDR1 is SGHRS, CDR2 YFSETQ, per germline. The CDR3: CASSPLSTGGTEAFF. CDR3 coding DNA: TGCGCCAGCAGCCCCCTATCGACAGGGGGCACTGAAGCTTTCTTT.

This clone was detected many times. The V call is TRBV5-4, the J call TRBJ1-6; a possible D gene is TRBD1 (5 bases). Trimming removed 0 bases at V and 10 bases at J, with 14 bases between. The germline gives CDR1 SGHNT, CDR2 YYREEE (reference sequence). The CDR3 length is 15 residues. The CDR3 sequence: CASSLATGDASPLHF. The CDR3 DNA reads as TGTGCCAGCAGCTTGGCCACCGGGGACGCATCACCCCTCCACTTT. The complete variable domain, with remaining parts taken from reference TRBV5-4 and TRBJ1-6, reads ETGVTQSPTHLIKTRGQQVTLRCSSQSGHNTVSWYQQALGQGPQFIFQYYREEENGRGNFPPRFSGLQFPNYSSELNVNALELDDSALYLCASSLATGDASPLHFGNGTRLTVT.

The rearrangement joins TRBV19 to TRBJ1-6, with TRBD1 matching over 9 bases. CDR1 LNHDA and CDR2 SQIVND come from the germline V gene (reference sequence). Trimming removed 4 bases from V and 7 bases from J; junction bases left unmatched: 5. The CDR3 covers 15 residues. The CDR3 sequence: CASSSPQGANSPLHF. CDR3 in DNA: TGTGCCAGTAGTAGCCCACAGGGGGCAAATTCACCCCTCCACTTT.

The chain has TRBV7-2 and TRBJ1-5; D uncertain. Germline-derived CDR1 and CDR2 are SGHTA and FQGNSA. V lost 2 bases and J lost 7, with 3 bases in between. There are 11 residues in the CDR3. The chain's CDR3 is CASSLRQPQHF. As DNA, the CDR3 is TGTGCCAGCAGCTTAAGACAGCCCCAGCATTTT.

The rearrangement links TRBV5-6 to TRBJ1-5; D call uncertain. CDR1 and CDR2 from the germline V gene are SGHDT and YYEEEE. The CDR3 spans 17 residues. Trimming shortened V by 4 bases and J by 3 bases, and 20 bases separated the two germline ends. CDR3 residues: CASSKLRLGRINQPQHF. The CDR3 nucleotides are TGTGCCAGCAGCAAACTTCGCCTGGGGAGGATCAATCAGCCCCAGCATTTT.

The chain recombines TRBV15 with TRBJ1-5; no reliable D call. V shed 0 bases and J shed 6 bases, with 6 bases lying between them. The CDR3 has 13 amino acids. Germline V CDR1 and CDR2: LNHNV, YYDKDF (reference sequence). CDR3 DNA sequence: TGTGCCACCAGCAGAGATGATAGTCAGCCCCAGCATTTT. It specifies CATSRDDSQPQHF.

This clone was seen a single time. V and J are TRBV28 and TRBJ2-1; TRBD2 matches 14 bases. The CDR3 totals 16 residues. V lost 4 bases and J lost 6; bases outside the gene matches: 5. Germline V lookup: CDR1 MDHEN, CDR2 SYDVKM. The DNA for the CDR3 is TGTGCCAGCAGTTCGATGACTAGCGGGAGGGCCAATGAGCAGTTCTTC. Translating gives CASSSMTSGRANEQFF.

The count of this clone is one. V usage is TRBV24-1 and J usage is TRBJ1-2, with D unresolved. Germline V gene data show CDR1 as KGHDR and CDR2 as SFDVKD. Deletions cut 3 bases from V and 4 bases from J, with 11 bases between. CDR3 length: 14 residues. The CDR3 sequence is CATSDHRDSYGYTF. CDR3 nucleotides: TGTGCCACCAGTGATCACCGGGATTCCTATGGCTACACCTTC.

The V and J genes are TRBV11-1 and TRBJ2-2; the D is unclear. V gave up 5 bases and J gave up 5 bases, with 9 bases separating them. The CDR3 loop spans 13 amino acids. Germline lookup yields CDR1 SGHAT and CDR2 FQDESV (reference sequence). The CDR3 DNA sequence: TGTGCCAGCAGCGTCGGTAAGACCGGGGAGCTGTTTTTT. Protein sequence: CASSVGKTGELFF.

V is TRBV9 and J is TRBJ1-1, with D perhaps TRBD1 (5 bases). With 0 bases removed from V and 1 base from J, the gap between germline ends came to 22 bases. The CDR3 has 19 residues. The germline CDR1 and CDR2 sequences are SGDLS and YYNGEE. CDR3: CASSVGGLWGSVRNTEAFF. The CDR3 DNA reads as TGTGCCAGCAGCGTAGGGGGCCTCTGGGGGTCCGTTAGGAACACTGAAGCTTTCTTT.

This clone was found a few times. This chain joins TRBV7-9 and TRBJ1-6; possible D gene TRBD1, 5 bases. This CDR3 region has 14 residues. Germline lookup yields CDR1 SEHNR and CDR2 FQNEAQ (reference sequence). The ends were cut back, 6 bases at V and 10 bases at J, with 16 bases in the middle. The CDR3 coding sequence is TGTGCCAGCAGACCTCCGGGGGTGAGGTCACCCCTCCACTTT. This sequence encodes CASRPPGVRSPLHF.

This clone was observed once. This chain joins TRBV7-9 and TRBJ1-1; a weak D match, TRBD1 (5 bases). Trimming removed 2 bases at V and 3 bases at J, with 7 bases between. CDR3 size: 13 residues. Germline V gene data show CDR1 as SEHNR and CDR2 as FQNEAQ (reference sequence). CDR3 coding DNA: TGTGCCAGCAGCTTACCGACAGACACTGAAGCTTTCTTT. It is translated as CASSLPTDTEAFF.

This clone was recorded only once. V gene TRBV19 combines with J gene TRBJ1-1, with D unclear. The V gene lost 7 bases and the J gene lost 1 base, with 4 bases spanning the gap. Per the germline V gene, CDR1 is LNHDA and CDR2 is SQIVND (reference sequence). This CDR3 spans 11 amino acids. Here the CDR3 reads CASMGNTEAFF. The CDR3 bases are TGTGCCAGTATGGGGAACACTGAAGCTTTCTTT. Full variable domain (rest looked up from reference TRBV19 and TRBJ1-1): DGGITQSPKYLFRKEGQNVTLSCEQNLNHDAMYWYRQDPGQGLRLIYYSQIVNDFQKGDIAEGYSVSREKKESFPLTVTSAQKNPTAFYLCASMGNTEAFFGQGTRLTVV.

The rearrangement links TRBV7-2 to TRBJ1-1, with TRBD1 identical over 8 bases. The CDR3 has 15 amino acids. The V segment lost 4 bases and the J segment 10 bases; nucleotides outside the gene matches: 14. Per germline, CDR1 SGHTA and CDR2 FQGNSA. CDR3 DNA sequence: TGTGCCAGCAGCTCCACGGTGACAGGGGACCGCAGAGCTTTCTTT. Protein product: CASSSTVTGDRRAFF.

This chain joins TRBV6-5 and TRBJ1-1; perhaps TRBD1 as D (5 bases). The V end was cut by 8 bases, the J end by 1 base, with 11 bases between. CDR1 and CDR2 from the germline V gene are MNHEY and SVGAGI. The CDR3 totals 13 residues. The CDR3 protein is CASLGRGNTEAFF. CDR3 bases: TGTGCCAGCCTGGGACGGGGGAACACTGAAGCTTTCTTT.

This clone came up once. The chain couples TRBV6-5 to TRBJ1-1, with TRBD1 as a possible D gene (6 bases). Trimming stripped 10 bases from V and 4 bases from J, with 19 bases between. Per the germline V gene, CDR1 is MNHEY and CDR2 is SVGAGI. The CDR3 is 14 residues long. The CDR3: CATLQGKRGTEAFF. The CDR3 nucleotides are TGTGCCACCTTACAGGGTAAGAGGGGCACTGAAGCTTTCTTT.

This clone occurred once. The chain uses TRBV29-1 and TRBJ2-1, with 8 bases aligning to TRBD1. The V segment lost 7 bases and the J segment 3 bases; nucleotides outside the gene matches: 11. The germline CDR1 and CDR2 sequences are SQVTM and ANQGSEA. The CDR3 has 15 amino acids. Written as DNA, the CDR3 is TGCAGCGCTGCCGGGGACAGGCGACACTACAATGAGCAGTTCTTC. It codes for CSAAGDRRHYNEQFF.

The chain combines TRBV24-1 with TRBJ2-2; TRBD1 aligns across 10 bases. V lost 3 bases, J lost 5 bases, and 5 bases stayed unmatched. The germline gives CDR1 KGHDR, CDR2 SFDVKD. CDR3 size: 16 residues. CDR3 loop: CATSDPDRGETGELFF. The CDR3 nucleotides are TGTGCCACCAGTGATCCGGACAGGGGGGAGACCGGGGAGCTGTTTTTT.

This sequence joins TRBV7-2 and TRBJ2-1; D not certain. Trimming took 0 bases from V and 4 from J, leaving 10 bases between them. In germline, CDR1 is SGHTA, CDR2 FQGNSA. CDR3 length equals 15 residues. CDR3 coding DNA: TGTGCCAGCAGCTTAGCGTTTGGTAGGTACAATGAGCAGTTCTTC. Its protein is CASSLAFGRYNEQFF.